These 11 T cell receptor beta chains were sequenced from one sample in a study of response to subunit inactivated influenza vaccine. TCRdb redid the calling of the RT-PCR reads with MiXCR, one entry per CDR3 protein. The data contain over 800,000 distinct CDR3 sequences, over 20% of them singletons. The sequencing here drew on PBMCs from blood, taken more than 4 days after vaccination. The receptor set was obtained from a man aged 50-60 years who received an inactivated influenza vaccine.

The rearrangement joins TRBV29-1 to TRBJ1-5; 10 positions match TRBD1. CDR3 length: 14 amino acids. Germline trimming cut 5 bases from V and 2 bases from J; bases unmatched to any gene: 3. Germline-derived CDR1 and CDR2 are SQVTM and ANQGSEA. CDR3: CSVSGTGGNQPQHF. The CDR3 DNA reads TGCAGCGTTTCTGGGACAGGGGGCAATCAGCCCCAGCATTTT.

This chain joins TRBV24-1 and TRBJ2-5; D is undetermined. V lost 0 bases, J lost 2 bases, and 9 bases lay in between. The CDR3 loop spans 15 amino acids. Germline assignment: CDR1 KGHDR and CDR2 SFDVKD. The CDR3 nucleotides read TGTGCCACCAGTGATTTGGACACCTGTCAAGAGACCCAGTACTTC. Translated, it gives CATSDLDTCQETQYF.

In this sample, this clonotype turned up a few times. The chain carries TRBV6-1 and TRBJ1-6; TRBD1 might be the D (6 bases). The germline CDR1 and CDR2 sequences are MNHNS and SASEGT. Trimming left V 6 bases short and J 10 bases short, with 16 bases between. The CDR3 extends over 14 amino acids. Written as DNA, the CDR3 is TGTGCCAGCAGACCCGGGACAATCAACTCACCCCTCCACTTT. Translating gives CASRPGTINSPLHF.

The rearrangement uses TRBV5-1 and TRBJ2-1; TRBD2 matches 8 bases. The CDR3 is 14 amino acids. Germline CDR1 is SGHRS and CDR2 is YFSETQ. Unmatched junction bases numbered 6, after V lost 4 bases and J lost 6 bases. CDR3 sequence: CASSSGSRGNEQFF. The CDR3 coding sequence is TGCGCCAGCAGCAGCGGGAGTCGGGGCAATGAGCAGTTCTTC.

This CDR3 reads CSAAQGNSGNTIYF. DNA of the CDR3: TGCAGTGCTGCCCAGGGAAACTCTGGAAACACCATATATTTT. The chain uses TRBV20-1 and TRBJ1-3; D possibly corresponds to TRBD1 (5 bases). The CDR3 is 14 residues long. Trimming pared 5 bases from V and 0 bases from J, leaving 11 bases between. Germline V gene lookup returns CDR1 DFQATT and CDR2 SNEGSKA (reference sequence).

This clonotype has only a few counts. This chain connects TRBV27 to TRBJ2-1; TRBD2 matches at 13 bases. Germline lookup yields CDR1 MNHEY and CDR2 SMNVEV (reference sequence). The CDR3 consists of 20 residues. V lost 3 bases and J lost 1; bases outside the gene matches: 12. The CDR3 DNA is TGTGCCAGCAGTTTTCTGGTCGGACTAGCGGGAGTCCGGTCCTACAATGAGCAGTTCTTC. As protein: CASSFLVGLAGVRSYNEQFF.

In this sample, this clonotype turned up many times. This chain uses TRBV10-3 with TRBJ2-7; D remains unclear. In germline, CDR1 is ENHRY, CDR2 SYGVKD. The CDR3 has 12 residues. Trimming cost V 0 bases and J 2 bases, with 2 bases left between them. CDR3 region: CAISESAYEQYF. In nucleotides, the CDR3 is TGTGCCATCAGTGAGTCGGCCTACGAGCAGTACTTC.

V gene TRBV11-2 combines with J gene TRBJ2-3, with 9 bases fitting TRBD2. The germline V gene has CDR1 SGHAT and CDR2 FQNNGV. Unmatched junction bases numbered 2, after V lost 0 bases and J lost 4 bases. This CDR3 has 15 residues. In nucleotides, the CDR3 is TGTGCCAGCAGCTTAGATAGCGGGAGCGCAGATACGCAGTATTTT. Translated: CASSLDSGSADTQYF.

The rearrangement uses TRBV20-1 and TRBJ2-3; TRBD1 aligns across 7 bases. Germline-derived CDR1 and CDR2 are DFQATT and SNEGSKA (reference sequence). With V trimmed by 6 bases and J by 4 bases, 10 bases remained unmatched. The CDR3 runs to 14 residues. CDR3 bases: TGCAGTGCCGGCGACAGGGCGGACGCAGATACGCAGTATTTT. Translating it yields CSAGDRADADTQYF.

This chain links TRBV12-3 or TRBV12-4 with TRBJ1-2; tentatively, D is TRBD1 (6 bases). V was trimmed by 5 bases and J by 8 bases, leaving 21 bases between them. The CDR3 consists of 15 residues. The CDR3 DNA reads TGTGCCAGCAGTCCGCGGGACACGGTCGTGTTCGGCTACACCTTC. Its translation: CASSPRDTVVFGYTF.

To note about this clonotype: Compared with germline, one end of the junction differs, possibly owing to a read error. This chain uses TRBV7-7 with TRBJ2-2; a possible D gene is TRBD2 (6 bases). CDR3 size: 14 residues. From germline, CDR1 is SSHAT and CDR2 FNYEAQ (reference sequence). Written as DNA, the CDR3 is TGTGCTAGCAGCTTCGGGAGAACCACCGGGGAGCTGTTTTTT. It yields the protein CASSFGRTTGELFF.